This note documents a single TCR beta chain sequence. The source of the sample is a study of monozygotic twins with inflammatory bowel disease. This CDR3 comprises 14 residues. The V gene's germline CDR1 is SGHTA and CDR2 FQGNSA. UMIs containing a 6-nucleotide sample barcode were added via template switching. TCRdb re-called the 5' RACE reads; every CDR3 protein appears as one record, without DNA. The sample is made up of 85,000 to 110,000 distinct CDR3 sequences, and the top ten hold under 2.5% of it. The sequence was collected from a human donor with ulcerative colitis or Crohn's disease, or a healthy co-twin of an affected twin (not recorded which). The sample comprised blood. The chain recombines TRBV7-2 with TRBJ2-7. CDR3 region: CASSLRDLIYEQYF.